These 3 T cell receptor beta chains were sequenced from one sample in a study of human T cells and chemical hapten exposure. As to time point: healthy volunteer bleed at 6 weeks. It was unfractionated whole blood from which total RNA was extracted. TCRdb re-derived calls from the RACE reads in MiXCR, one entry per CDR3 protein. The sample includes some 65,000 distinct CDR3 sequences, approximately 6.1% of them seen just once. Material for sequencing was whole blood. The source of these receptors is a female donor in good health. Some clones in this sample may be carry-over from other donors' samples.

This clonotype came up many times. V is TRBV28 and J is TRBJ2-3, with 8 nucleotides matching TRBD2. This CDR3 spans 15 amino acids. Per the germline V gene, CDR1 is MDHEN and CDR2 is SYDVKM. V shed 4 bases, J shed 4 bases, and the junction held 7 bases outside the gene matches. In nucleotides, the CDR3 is TGTGCCAGCAGTTCAGAGAGCGGGAGTGCAGATACGCAGTATTTT. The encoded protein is CASSSESGSADTQYF.

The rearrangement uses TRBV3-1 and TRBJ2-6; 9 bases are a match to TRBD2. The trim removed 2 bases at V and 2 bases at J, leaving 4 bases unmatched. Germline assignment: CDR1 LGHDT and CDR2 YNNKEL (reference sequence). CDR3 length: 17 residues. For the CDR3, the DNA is TGTGCCAGCAGCCAAATAGCGGGGGATCCTGGGGCCAACGTCCTGACTTTC. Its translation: CASSQIAGDPGANVLTF.

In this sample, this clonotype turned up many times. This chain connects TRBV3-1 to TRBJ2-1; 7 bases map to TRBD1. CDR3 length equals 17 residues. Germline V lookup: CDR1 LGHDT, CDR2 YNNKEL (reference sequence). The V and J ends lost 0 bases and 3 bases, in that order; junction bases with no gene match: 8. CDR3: CASSQEKWGQYYNEQFF. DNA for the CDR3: TGTGCCAGCAGCCAAGAAAAATGGGGACAGTACTACAATGAGCAGTTCTTC.